This is a list of T cell receptor beta chains from one sample in a study of blood T cell repertoires in COVID-19. The table came from immunoSEQ multiplex PCR; TCRdb's copy has only in-frame clones and leaves some out. The table lists approximately 71,000 clones, 88% of them singletons. The sequenced material came from peripheral blood. All receptors derive from a human donor in a cohort sampled during active COVID-19. CDR3s include the opening cysteine and the closing phenylalanine or tryptophan. Each record gives: V gene, clone size, D gene, J gene, CDR3 DNA, CDR3 protein. A D gene is named only where the DNA matches it firmly. Clone sizes are given selectively: once, few, many, or a class where the clone is expanded.

>TRBV3-1/TRBV3-2|NA|NA|TRBJ2-3
TGTGCCAGCAGCCAAAGAGTGGGAGGGGGAGGAGATACGCAGTATTTT
CASSQRVGGGGDTQYF
>TRBV10-2|NA|TRBD1|TRBJ2-7
TGCGCCAGCAGAACCACAGGGGCGCACGAGCAGTACTTC
CASRTTGAHEQYF
>TRBV11-3|NA|TRBD1|TRBJ2-3
TGTGCCAGCAGCCTCAGGGGGTCGGCACTTGAGGCAGATACGCAGTATTTT
CASSLRGSALEADTQYF
>TRBV28|NA|NA|TRBJ2-4
TGTGCCAGCAGTAGGGGGGGGCCCCTAAACATTCAGTACTTC
CASSRGGPLNIQYF
>TRBV5-1|NA|TRBD1|TRBJ1-2
TGCGCCAGCAGCCGCGGAGGGGGCCAGCATGGCTACACCTTC
CASSRGGGQHGYTF
>TRBV19|once|TRBD2|TRBJ2-3
TGTGCCAGTAGTGTTCGACTAGCGGGAACAAGCACAGATACGCAGTATTTT
CASSVRLAGTSTDTQYF
>TRBV15|NA|NA|TRBJ1-2
TGTGCCACCAGCAGAGGATTACAGGCACTCCCCGGCTACACCTTC
CATSRGLQALPGYTF
>TRBV28|NA|TRBD1|TRBJ1-6
TGTGCCAGCAGGGCTGACAGGGGGCCAACTAGAAATTCACCCCTCCACTTT
CASRADRGPTRNSPLHF
>TRBV7-9|NA|TRBD1|TRBJ2-7
TGTGCCAGCAGCAAGGGACAGGGGAGATCCTACGAGCAGTACTTC
CASSKGQGRSYEQYF
>TRBV5-1|NA|TRBD1|TRBJ1-6
TGCGCCAGCAGCGTACAGGGGGCTATGTCACCCCTCCACTTT
CASSVQGAMSPLHF
>TRBV19|NA|NA|TRBJ2-1
TGTGCCAGTAGTATAACGGGAGTAGGGGATGAGCAGTTCTTC
CASSITGVGDEQFF
>TRBV5-1|NA|NA|TRBJ1-4
TGCGCCAGCAGCCCCCCGGGGAAGACTAATGAAAAACTGTTTTTT
CASSPPGKTNEKLFF
>TRBV6-4|NA|NA|TRBJ1-2
TGTGCCAGCAGTCCGACAGATCTAAACTATGGCTACACCTTC
CASSPTDLNYGYTF
>TRBV6-5|NA|NA|TRBJ1-1
TGTGCCAGCACCCCCCTAGGGTGGGAGACTGAAGCTTTCTTT
CASTPLGWETEAFF
>TRBV11-2|NA|TRBD2|TRBJ2-2
TGTGCCAGCAGCCCTCGGACTAGCGGGAGCATCGGGGAGCTGTTTTTT
CASSPRTSGSIGELFF
>TRBV19|NA|TRBD2|TRBJ2-2
TGTGCCAGTAGTAAACCGGGACTAGCGGGACTCACCGGGGAGCTGTTTTTT
CASSKPGLAGLTGELFF
>TRBV4-1|NA|NA|TRBJ2-3
TGCGCCAGCAGCCAAGAAGGTCCCCGGGGAACGCAGTATTTT
CASSQEGPRGTQYF
>TRBV10-3|NA|TRBD1|TRBJ2-4
TGTGCCATCAGTGATTCGGGACAGGGAAACATTCAGTACTTC
CAISDSGQGNIQYF
>TRBV3-1/TRBV3-2|NA|TRBD2|TRBJ2-2
TGTGCCAGCAGCCAAGTAACGGGAGGGCCCCCCGGGGAGCTGTTTTTT
CASSQVTGGPPGELFF
>TRBV5-1|NA|TRBD1|TRBJ2-1
TGCGCCAGCAGTCCATCGACAGGGTCCAATGAGCAGTTCTTC
CASSPSTGSNEQFF
>TRBV21-1|NA|NA|TRBJ1-5
TGTGCCAGCAGCAAAGCTTCGCAGGGCAATCAGCCCCAGCATTTT
CASSKASQGNQPQHF
>TRBV28|NA|NA|TRBJ1-3
TGTGCCAGCAGTTTCAGTAACGGACTGGTCTTCTCTGGAAACACCATATATTTT
CASSFSNGLVFSGNTIYF
>TRBV12-3/TRBV12-4|NA|NA|TRBJ2-4
TGTGCCAGCAGTTTACGGGGAAACATTCAGTACTTC
CASSLRGNIQYF
>TRBV2|NA|NA|TRBJ1-1
TGTGCCAGCAGGGAGCACCCTGGGAACACTGAAGCTTTCTTT
CASREHPGNTEAFF
>TRBV10-2|NA|TRBD2|TRBJ2-7
TGCGCCAGCAGGCCGGACAGTCTCGGGACTAGCGGGAGTCCCTACGAGCAGTACTTC
CASRPDSLGTSGSPYEQYF
>TRBV30|NA|TRBD1|TRBJ1-6
TGTGCCTGGAGTGTACCAAGGGGGCCTCATAATTCACCCCTCCACTTT
CAWSVPRGPHNSPLHF
>TRBV6-1|NA|NA|TRBJ1-1
TGTGCCAGCAGTGAAAAGTGGGGGCTAACTGAAGCTTTCTTT
CASSEKWGLTEAFF
>TRBV3-1/TRBV3-2|NA|TRBD2|TRBJ2-1
TGTGCCAGCAGCCAAGGGATAGCGGGTTTCCGGAGTGAGCAGTTCTTC
CASSQGIAGFRSEQFF
>TRBV3-1/TRBV3-2|few|TRBD2|TRBJ2-1
TGTGCCAGCAGCCTTCCGGGACTAGCGGGAGGGCGTGAGCAGTTCTTC
CASSLPGLAGGREQFF
>TRBV13|few|TRBD2|TRBJ2-7
TGTGCCAGCAGCTTAATTTCTAGGACTAGCGTCGCCTACGAGCAGTACTTC
CASSLISRTSVAYEQYF
>TRBV10-1|NA|NA|TRBJ2-7
TGCGCCAGCAGTGAGTCGACTAGAGGAGCCGAGCAGTACTTC
CASSESTRGAEQYF
>TRBV6-5|few|TRBD1|TRBJ1-1
TGTGCCAGCATTATCCGACAGGGAGGTGAAGCTTTCTTT
CASIIRQGGEAFF
>TRBV3-1/TRBV3-2|NA|NA|TRBJ2-1
TGTGCCAGCAGCCAAGAGCCAGCCCTCGGCGGTGAGCAGTTCTTC
CASSQEPALGGEQFF
>TRBV4-3|NA|TRBD2|TRBJ2-1
TGCGCCAGCAGCCAAGATCGAGCGGGGGGTCGGTTCAATGAGCAGTTCTTC
CASSQDRAGGRFNEQFF
>TRBV4-3|NA|NA|TRBJ1-6
TGCGCCAGCAGCCAAGAGCCAGGGTGGGATTCACCCCTCCACTTT
CASSQEPGWDSPLHF
>TRBV5-1|once|TRBD1|TRBJ1-1
TGCGCCAGCAGCCCGGGGACAGGAAACACTGAAGCTTTCTTT
CASSPGTGNTEAFF
>TRBV28|NA|TRBD2|TRBJ2-3
TGTGCCAGCCTGACTAGCGGGGCCCCAGATACGCAGTATTTT
CASLTSGAPDTQYF
>TRBV7-9|once|NA|TRBJ2-3
TGTGCCAGCAGCTTCGGACAGAGCACAGATACGCAGTATTTT
CASSFGQSTDTQYF
>TRBV30|NA|NA|TRBJ1-2
TGTGCCTGGAGTGTGGGACACCTACAGGGAGATGGCTACACCTTC
CAWSVGHLQGDGYTF
>TRBV28|NA|TRBD1|TRBJ1-1
TGTGCCAGCAGTTCCGCACAGGGGGTAGGTACTGAAGCTTTCTTT
CASSSAQGVGTEAFF
>TRBV15|NA|NA|TRBJ1-1
TGTGCCACCAGCCCATACGGACAGTTTGAAGCTTTCTTT
CATSPYGQFEAFF
>TRBV7-7|NA|TRBD2|TRBJ2-1
TGTGCCAGCAGCTTAGGAGCGGGGGGGCTCAATGAGCAGTTCTTC
CASSLGAGGLNEQFF
>TRBV30|NA|NA|TRBJ2-6
TGTGCCTTAGATGGGCTTCGGGCCAACGTCCTGACTTTC
CALDGLRANVLTF
>TRBV10-3|NA|NA|TRBJ2-6
TGTGCCATCAGTACTTTCGGGGGGCAACGGTCTGGGGCCAACGTCCTGACTTTC
CAISTFGGQRSGANVLTF
>TRBV6-6|NA|NA|TRBJ1-4
TGTGCCAGCAGTTCCGAGGCCCCCTTCGGGGAAAAACTGTTTTTT
CASSSEAPFGEKLFF
>TRBV29-1|once|NA|TRBJ1-4
TGCAGCGTGCTAAACAGCCGAGCTAATGAAAAACTGTTTTTT
CSVLNSRANEKLFF
>TRBV7-2|NA|TRBD1|TRBJ1-6
TGTGCCAGCAGCTTAATCGGAGGGCTGACAGGGAATTCACCCCTCCACTTT
CASSLIGGLTGNSPLHF
>TRBV5-1|few|TRBD2|TRBJ2-3
TGCGCCAGCAGCTTGGTTATAACTAGCGGCACAGATACGCAGTATTTT
CASSLVITSGTDTQYF
>TRBV5-6|NA|NA|TRBJ1-1
TGTGCCAGCAGCTTGGATTTAGGGGCAGGGGACACTGAAGCTTTCTTT
CASSLDLGAGDTEAFF
>TRBV5-1|once|TRBD2|TRBJ2-1
TGCGCCAGCAGCCCTTCCAGCGGGAGTGGTAACGAGCAGTTCTTC
CASSPSSGSGNEQFF
>TRBV11-2|NA|NA|TRBJ1-2
TGTGCCAGCAGCTTAGGTGGGGCCTCTAACTATGGCTACACCTTC
CASSLGGASNYGYTF